What follows are 17 T cell receptor beta chains derived from one specimen sequenced in a study of regulatory T cells in long-lasting Graves disease. For TCR beta, libraries came from iRepertoire HTBI primers and Arm-PCR of CDR3 regions. A single record per CDR3 protein comes from TCRdb applying MiXCR to the multiplex PCR reads. The top ten clones hold about 27% of a sample with roughly 450,000 distinct CDR3 sequences, less than 25% of them seen once. Time point indicated: persistent/refractory GD, antithyroid drugs over 5 years with positive TRAb. Making the TCR library involved RNA that had been extracted from PBMCs. This specimen was peripheral blood mononuclear cells (PBMCs), taken when the disease was refractory, from a patient treated with antithyroid drugs. Receptors originate from a female donor with Graves disease.

This clonotype showed up just a few times. The V gene is TRBV6-1, the J gene TRBJ2-5, with D possibly matching TRBD2 (7 bases). V dropped 2 bases and J dropped 4 bases, with 11 bases sitting between them. CDR3 length: 14 residues. Germline-derived CDR1 and CDR2 are MNHNS and SASEGT. Here the CDR3 reads CASSERGARETQYF. In DNA, the CDR3 is TGTGCCAGCAGTGAACGGGGGGCGAGAGAGACCCAGTACTTC.

The chain links TRBV4-2 to TRBJ2-6; D not resolved. The CDR3 extends over 15 amino acids. Trimming removed 1 base from V and 0 bases from J, with 4 bases in between. Germline V lookup: CDR1 LGHNA, CDR2 YNFKEQ. This chain's CDR3 is CASSQGTSGANVLTF. The CDR3 nucleotides read TGTGCCAGCAGCCAAGGAACCTCTGGGGCCAACGTCCTGACTTTC.

The sample holds many counts of this clonotype. V and J are TRBV28 and TRBJ2-5; 8 bases align to TRBD1. The CDR3 sequence is 16 residues long. CDR1 is MDHEN, CDR2 SYDVKM, per germline. The J segment lost 2 bases and the V segment lost 5 bases, leaving 10 bases of the junction unmatched. The CDR3 region has the DNA TGTGCCAGCAGTGGGACAGGAGAGGGCTTACAAGAGACCCAGTACTTC. Protein product: CASSGTGEGLQETQYF.

This clonotype has only a few counts. The V call is TRBV6-2 or TRBV6-3, the J call TRBJ1-3, with TRBD1 identical over 7 bases. Germline V gene lookup returns CDR1 MNHEY and CDR2 SVGEGT. The ends lost 4 bases at V and 0 bases at J; junction bases unmatched: 6. The CDR3 sequence is 16 residues long. The CDR3 nucleotides are TGTGCCAGCAGTTCCAGAGGGGGCAGCTCTGGAAACACCATATATTTT. This gives the protein CASSSRGGSSGNTIYF.

The V and J genes are TRBV7-2 and TRBJ2-7; D may be TRBD1 (5 bases). The CDR3 covers 15 residues. The V end lost 5 bases, the J end lost 2 bases, and 16 bases lay between the germline ends. CDR1 SGHTA and CDR2 FQGNSA come from the germline V gene. CDR3 nucleotide sequence: TGTGCCAGCAGCCTGCACGAAGTCAGGGCCTACGAGCAGTACTTC. Translated: CASSLHEVRAYEQYF.

This clonotype was counted ten times or more. V and J are TRBV2 and TRBJ2-5; a weak D match, TRBD1 (6 bases). CDR3 length: 13 residues. V lost 7 bases to trimming and J lost 5 bases, with 14 bases between them. CDR1 SNHLY and CDR2 FYNNEI come from the germline V gene. The CDR3 bases are TGTGCCAGCAACACACAGGGAGCCGAGACCCAGTACTTC. Its protein is CASNTQGAETQYF.

This clonotype was seen repeatedly, ten times or more. This chain uses TRBV2 with TRBJ2-7; the D gene is possibly TRBD1 (5 bases). Trimming removed 6 bases at V and 6 bases at J, with 15 bases between. Per the germline V gene, CDR1 is SNHLY and CDR2 is FYNNEI. The CDR3 consists of 13 residues. Here the CDR3 DNA reads TGTGCCAGCAGCGCCGGGCAGGGCCCCGAGCAGTACTTC. Its translation is CASSAGQGPEQYF.

This clonotype has a handful of counts. V and J are TRBV9 and TRBJ1-1, with D maybe TRBD1 (5 bases). Trimming removed 1 base from V and 0 bases from J, with 13 bases in between. Germline V CDR1 and CDR2: SGDLS, YYNGEE. CDR3 size: 16 residues. The CDR3: CASSVIGGGVNTEAFF. Here the CDR3 DNA reads TGTGCCAGCAGCGTAATTGGTGGGGGTGTGAACACTGAAGCTTTCTTT. Combining the CDR3 with reference TRBV9 and TRBJ1-1 gives the whole variable domain DSGVTQTPKHLITATGQRVTLRCSPRSGDLSVYWYQQSLDQGLQFLIQYYNGEERAKGNILERFSAQQFPDLHSELNLSSLELGDSALYFCASSVIGGGVNTEAFFGQGTRLTVV.

The CDR3 coding sequence is TGTGCCAGCAGTTCCGAACAGGGTGGAGATACGCAGTATTTT. Amino acid sequence: CASSSEQGGDTQYF. This chain uses TRBV28 with TRBJ2-3; D perhaps matches TRBD1 (6 bases). CDR1 MDHEN and CDR2 SYDVKM come from the germline V gene. The V end lost 4 bases, the J end lost 5 bases, and 13 bases lay between the germline ends. This CDR3 comprises 14 residues.

This clonotype was found many times. The chain uses TRBV27 and TRBJ2-5; no clear D gene. Trimming left V 6 bases short and J 2 bases short, with 19 bases between. Germline lookup yields CDR1 MNHEY and CDR2 SMNVEV (reference sequence). The CDR3 length is 16 residues. CDR3 protein: CASSQLRTSEQETQYF. CDR3 in DNA: TGTGCCAGCAGCCAACTCAGAACATCCGAACAAGAGACCCAGTACTTC.

The rearrangement links TRBV28 to TRBJ2-7; tentatively, D is TRBD2 (5 bases). CDR1 is MDHEN, CDR2 SYDVKM, per germline. The CDR3 has 16 amino acids. V gave up 1 base and J gave up 9 bases, with 22 bases separating them. The CDR3 bases are TGTGCCAGCAGTTTATTCGACGGGGTCCCGCTATCGGTGCAGTACTTC. It translates to CASSLFDGVPLSVQYF.

The chain couples TRBV5-1 to TRBJ2-1; TRBD1 agrees at 8 bases. The CDR3 spans 16 residues. Trimming at V came to 0 bases and at J to 9 bases, leaving 11 bases not matched to a gene. Germline V CDR1 and CDR2: SGHRS, YFSETQ. In nucleotides, the CDR3 is TGCGCCAGCAGCTTGGTGGGGCAGGGGGCAAGTGGTGAGCAGTTCTTC. Its protein is CASSLVGQGASGEQFF.

The chain's CDR3 is CATSRDRQGQEKLFF. The CDR3 nucleotides are TGTGCCACCAGCAGAGATCGACAGGGACAAGAAAAACTGTTTTTT. The chain carries TRBV15 and TRBJ1-4; 7 bases map to TRBD1. CDR1 LNHNV and CDR2 YYDKDF come from the germline V gene (reference sequence). The CDR3 is made up of 15 amino acids. V dropped 0 bases and J dropped 8; count of bases not matched to a gene: 6.

A word on this clonotype: A read error may produce the germline difference seen at one junction end. V is TRBV5-1 and J is TRBJ1-3, with D hard to call. CDR1 and CDR2 from the germline V gene are SGHRS and YFSETQ. The CDR3 runs 16 residues. Here the CDR3 reads CASSFLVVPYRNTIYF. The CDR3 nucleotides are TGTGCCAGCAGCTTCCTCGTAGTTCCTTATCGAAACACCATATATTTT.

This clonotype was seen many times. The chain combines TRBV3-1 with TRBJ2-6, with D hard to call. In germline, CDR1 is LGHDT, CDR2 YNNKEL (reference sequence). V gave up 1 base and J gave up 0 bases, with 7 bases separating them. This CDR3 is built from 16 residues. Here the CDR3 reads CASSQVWHSGANVLTF. In nucleotides, the CDR3 is TGTGCCAGCAGCCAAGTCTGGCACTCTGGGGCCAACGTCCTGACTTTC.

About this clonotype: An end of the junction differs from the germline gene, which may be a read error. This chain joins TRBV7-8 and TRBJ2-3; 7 bases match TRBD1. Germline lookup yields CDR1 SGHVS and CDR2 FQNEAQ. CDR3 length: 15 amino acids. The CDR3 DNA reads as TGTGCCAGCAGTTTAGAGGGGGCGAGCACAGATACGCAGTATTTT. It codes for CASSLEGASTDTQYF.

This clonotype was found many times. The chain is built from TRBV7-2 and TRBJ2-7; the D gene is possibly TRBD1 (6 bases). The V gene lost 5 bases and the J gene lost 2 bases, with 10 bases spanning the gap. The CDR3 is 13 residues long. CDR1 SGHTA and CDR2 FQGNSA come from the germline V gene. CDR3 nucleotides: TGTGCCAGCAGCCCCACAGGGCCCTACGAGCAGTACTTC. It specifies CASSPTGPYEQYF.